This T cell receptor (beta chain) originates from a study of blood T cell repertoires in COVID-19. Overall study: Researchers got acute and convalescent COVID-19 samples from the United States, Italy and Spain. Nucleic acid was either cDNA or gDNA, and it came from T cells, B-cell-depleted T cells, or PBMCs.

Under the authors' procedure: Using reference gene primer amplification, nucleated cell counts were estimated. This table comes from immunoSEQ multiplex PCR, and its TCRdb copy is limited to in-frame clones, with some not included. For V, J and clone size, that table is used; D and trimming come from the DNA. The sample has some 64,000 clones, under 85% seen once; the top ten hold roughly 22%. This CDR3 region has 14 residues. The germline CDR1 and CDR2 sequences are SGHAT and FQNNGV. V was trimmed by 3 bases and J by 5 bases, leaving 13 bases between them. The rearrangement uses TRBV11-2 and TRBJ1-1, with D possibly being TRBD1 (5 bases). The source material was peripheral blood. The origin of this receptor is a woman aged 80 or over with active or convalescent COVID-19. CDR3 coding DNA: TGTGCCAGCAGCTTGGCCTCAGGGAAAACTGAAGCTTTCTTT. It translates to CASSLASGKTEAFF.